This TCR beta chain was obtained from a study of blood T cell repertoires in COVID-19. This CDR3 is 16 amino acids long. Trimming shortened V by 4 bases and J by 8 bases, and 19 bases separated the two germline ends. Germline CDR1 SGHRS, CDR2 YFSETQ. Per the authors' pipeline: From reference gene primer amplification, estimates of nucleated cell counts were derived. The table came from immunoSEQ multiplex PCR; TCRdb's copy has only in-frame clones and leaves some out. V and J calls and clone size are as listed in that table; D and trimming were resolved from the DNA. The table lists 180,000 or so clones, roughly four fifths of them singletons, with 6.9% in the top ten.

Sequences were obtained from peripheral blood. The chain carries TRBV5-1 and TRBJ1-6; D is perhaps TRBD1 (5 bases). This clonotype was obtained from a human donor with acute or convalescent COVID-19. The donor label of this sample is uncertain. The CDR3 DNA is TGCGCCAGCAGCCCGACCCAGGGAGGAAAGGATTCACCCCTCCACTTT. This translates into CASSPTQGGKDSPLHF.